This T cell receptor (beta chain) came from a study of long-term antiretroviral therapy in people with HIV (dated by TCRdb to between 2022 and 2023). Regarding the study in general: The earliest samples were collected approximately a decade before the 2015 WHO recommendation for immediate ART, a period when ART was typically delayed until CD4 counts fell. A retrospective serial study tested whether ART initiation and durable HIV suppression were associated with changes in peripheral blood TRB repertoire composition and diversity. A total of about 180 cryopreserved PBMC samples were contributed to the cohort by 30 adults with confirmed HIV infection, with samples collected serially over a mean of approximately six years (range 1-12). Among the 30 to 35 participants with HIV, eleven were female. No cross-contamination during QIAcube processing was seen in test extractions of a monoclonal T-cell line run alongside a few dozen polyclonal samples. Paper-wide results and their limitations: Samples dated from the mid-2000s to the late 2010s, and the ART regimens used may be less effective than current ones. Narrower CDR3 length ranges were observed in HIV repertoires than in controls, and an antigen-experienced repertoire with only a slight naive shift after ART was suggested by the network structure. Limited PBMC availability meant only the TCR beta chain was sequenced, without alpha chain pairing. ART initiation was associated with a significant increase in TRB diversity, but diversity stayed significantly below transplant donor controls even after long-term ART. Unsorted PBMC were profiled instead of sorted CD4+ and CD8+ T cells because pre-ART samples had limited cell numbers. Expanded TRB clones identified before ART initiation dominated the repertoire across all time points, though the dominance fluctuated and decreased in many PLHIV after ART. Inferences about post-ART repertoire changes are limited because no data were available on ART adherence, viral resistance or therapy changes.

In this sample, this clone turned up once. No cognate antigen has been identified for it. Qualities for individual bases were not recorded, and no much larger clone is one base off. Inclusion was restricted to participants for whom at least one PBMC sample before ART initiation and at least two post-ART samples were available. All participants with HIV were treated in the United States of America. Before DNA extraction, cryopreserved samples of about 0.9-10 million PBMC were thawed and then washed. At the time of the earliest PBMC sample, participants with HIV were aged between roughly 20 and 55 years. PBMC samples were contributed by each participant from 1-4 timepoints before ART initiation and 2-8 timepoints after ART initiation, with a median of 7 samples. Serial HIV viral load, CD4+ T-cell count, ART history and demographic data were obtained for every participant. Using a Qiagen kit on a QIAcube, genomic DNA was extracted from unsorted PBMC, with samples processed in batches of 12.

Sequencing of the TRB variable region was done with the immunoSEQ hsTCRB v3.0 assay at survey level resolution. TRB sequencing targeted a depth of about 40,000-50,000 T-cell genomes per sample. An Illumina MiSeq with a v3 150-cycle kit was used to sequence the pooled TRB libraries. Per the original workflow: Repertoire analysis ran in R within a reproducible Nextflow workflow covering QC, data transformation and analysis. LymphoSeq2, an R package for exploring AIRR-Seq data, was used to implement the custom analyses. A few samples that produced fewer than 5000 total TRB sequences were removed, so 200 or so HIV repertoires were analyzed. Among the approximately 180 HIV repertoires that were kept, 59 were collected before ART initiation and roughly 130 were collected after ART initiation. Repertoires were downsampled to 5000 TRB nucleotide sequences, with summary statistics averaged over 100 downsampling iterations. The analysis kept only TRB sequences whose CDR3 regions were at least seven amino acids long. Diversity was measured with a Shannon entropy-derived clonality score and the Gini coefficient. In the repertoire networks, any two of the top 5000 CDR3 amino acid sequences were connected whenever the two sequences differed by an edit distance of one. For TRB CDR3 amino acid sequences, GLIPH2 was used to predict antigen specificity groups and MHC restriction. Known CMV, EBV, HIV or tissue antigen associations were flagged by matching CDR3 amino acid sequences against VDJdb and McPAS-TCR. Pre-ART, post-ART and control groups were compared with Wilcoxon signed-rank tests and Holm-Bonferroni correction. Sourced from immuneACCESS, this table was stored by TCRdb with only in-frame sequences that have V and J called. A share of the clones is absent; for the studies checked, an unresolved V gene accounts for under half, and the remainder has no known explanation. For V, J and clone size, that table is used; D and trimming come from the DNA. The sample table holds about 36,000 clones, of which 80% were seen once. The top ten clones comprise 5.8% of the sample.

The V end gives up 7 bases and the J end 2 bases, leaving 8 bases in the junction not matched to a gene. CDR1 and CDR2 (SQVTM, ANQGSEA) derive from the germline V gene. The CDR3 measures 14 amino acids from cysteine to phenylalanine. The entry retains the CDR3 DNA only, 42 bases that are in frame from base 1. The specimen was unsorted PBMCs, collected 3.4 years after starting antiretroviral therapy. The chain employs TRBV29-1 and TRBJ1-1, and TRBD1 aligns with 9 junction nucleotides. This TCR derives from a man between 25 and 39 years old with HIV. This receptor has the CDR3 CSAYLGQGNTEAFF. The nucleotide sequence reads as follows: TGCAGCGCCTACCTGGGACAGGGAAACACTGAAGCTTTCTTT.